The 3 T cell receptor beta chains given below trace back to one sample, sequenced in a study of T cell responses to AZD1222 COVID-19 vaccine. Profiled with immunoSEQ multiplex PCR; TCRdb holds only in-frame clones, not every one. The table records under 300,000 clones, 90% to 95% of them present only once. The material sequenced was peripheral blood, taken on day 0 of AZD1222 vaccination. Source of these receptors: an adult in good health.

V usage is TRBV19 and J usage is TRBJ2-3; no definite D call. From germline, CDR1 is LNHDA and CDR2 SQIVND (reference sequence). Deletions cut 3 bases from V and 5 bases from J, with 12 bases between. This CDR3 region has 14 residues. In DNA form, the CDR3 reads TGTGCCAGTAGTATTAACGGTAGAGGAGATACGCAGTATTTT. Encoded protein: CASSINGRGDTQYF.

The chain uses TRBV6-5 and TRBJ2-2; D is tentatively TRBD1 or TRBD2 (5 bases each). Trimming left V 7 bases short and J 4 bases short, with 13 bases between. The V gene's germline CDR1 is MNHEY and CDR2 SVGAGI. This CDR3 is built from 14 residues. CDR3 loop: CASTAEGSTGELFF. The CDR3 bases are TGTGCCAGCACGGCCGAGGGGTCCACCGGGGAGCTGTTTTTT.

V is TRBV19 and J is TRBJ1-2; D not resolved. Trimming left V 7 bases short and J 8 bases short, with 14 bases between. This CDR3 contains 12 residues. The germline CDR1 and CDR2 sequences are LNHDA and SQIVND (reference sequence). CDR3 coding DNA: TGTGCCAGTACCTCGGTGGGCCTGGGCTACACCTTC. Translating gives CASTSVGLGYTF.